This TCR beta chain was profiled in a study of TIL therapy for anti-PD-1-resistant metastatic lung cancer. This sample's time point: pre-treatment sample, taken before nivolumab and TIL therapy. This was the immunoSEQ v3 assay. TCRdb's copy holds only in-frame clones and misses some; the assay was immunoSEQ multiplex PCR. Of about 36,000 clones listed, about 73% are singletons. The CDR3 covers 14 residues. V lost 0 bases and J lost 5; bases outside the gene matches: 4. Germline loops: CDR1 SGHNT, CDR2 YYREEE (reference sequence). Sequencing used blood, obtained at baseline. The TCR was taken from a person aged 25 to 85 with non-small cell lung cancer. The chain carries TRBV5-4 and TRBJ2-5, with TRBD2 identical over 7 bases. The CDR3 coding sequence is TGTGCCAGCAGCTTGGATCGGGGAGGGGAGACCCAGTACTTC. Amino acid sequence: CASSLDRGGETQYF.